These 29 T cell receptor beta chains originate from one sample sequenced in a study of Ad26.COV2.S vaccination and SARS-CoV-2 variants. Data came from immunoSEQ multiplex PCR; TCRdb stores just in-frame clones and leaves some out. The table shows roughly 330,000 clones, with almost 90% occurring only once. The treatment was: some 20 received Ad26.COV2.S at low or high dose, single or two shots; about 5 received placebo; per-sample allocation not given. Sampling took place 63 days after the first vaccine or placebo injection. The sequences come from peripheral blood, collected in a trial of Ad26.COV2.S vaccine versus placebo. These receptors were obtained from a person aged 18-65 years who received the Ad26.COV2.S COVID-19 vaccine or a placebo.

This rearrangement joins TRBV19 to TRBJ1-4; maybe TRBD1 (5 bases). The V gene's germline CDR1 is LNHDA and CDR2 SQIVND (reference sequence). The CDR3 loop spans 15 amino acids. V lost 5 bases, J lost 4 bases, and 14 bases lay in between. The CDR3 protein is CASSPLDNINEKLFF. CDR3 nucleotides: TGTGCCAGTAGTCCCTTGGACAACATTAATGAAAAACTGTTTTTT. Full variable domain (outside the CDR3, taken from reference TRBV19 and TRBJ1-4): DGGITQSPKYLFRKEGQNVTLSCEQNLNHDAMYWYRQDPGQGLRLIYYSQIVNDFQKGDIAEGYSVSREKKESFPLTVTSAQKNPTAFYLCASSPLDNINEKLFFGSGTQLSVL.

CDR3 DNA sequence: TGTGCCAGCAGCTTGTTCGATGAGCAGTTCTTC. Protein: CASSLFDEQFF. V gene TRBV5-8 combines with J gene TRBJ2-1; no definite D call. The length of the CDR3 is 11 residues. The germline gives CDR1 SGHTS, CDR2 YDEGEE. The germline V and J ends were trimmed by 1 base and 8 bases, with 4 bases remaining between them.

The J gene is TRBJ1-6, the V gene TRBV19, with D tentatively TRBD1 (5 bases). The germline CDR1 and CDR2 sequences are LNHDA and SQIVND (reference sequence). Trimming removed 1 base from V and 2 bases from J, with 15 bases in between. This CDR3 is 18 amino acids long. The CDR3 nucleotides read TGTGCCAGTAGTATAGCGCCGAGGGGAGGACCCTATAATTCACCCCTCCACTTT. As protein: CASSIAPRGGPYNSPLHF.

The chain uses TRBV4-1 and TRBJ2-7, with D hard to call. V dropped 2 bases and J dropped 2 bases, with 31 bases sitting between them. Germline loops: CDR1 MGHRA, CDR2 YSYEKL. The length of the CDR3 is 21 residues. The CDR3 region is CASSQRPETRPQTYPTYEQYF. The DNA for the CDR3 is TGCGCCAGCAGCCAACGTCCCGAAACGCGTCCACAAACTTACCCCACCTACGAGCAGTACTTC.

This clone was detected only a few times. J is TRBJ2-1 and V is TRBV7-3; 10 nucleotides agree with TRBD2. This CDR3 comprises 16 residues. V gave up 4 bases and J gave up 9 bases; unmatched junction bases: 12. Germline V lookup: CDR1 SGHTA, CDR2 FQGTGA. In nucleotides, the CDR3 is TGTGCCAGCAGCTCAACCCCAGCGGGAGGGCGGGGTGAGCAGTTCTTC. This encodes CASSSTPAGGRGEQFF. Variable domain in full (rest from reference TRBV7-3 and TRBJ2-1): GAGVSQTPSNKVTEKGKYVELRCDPISGHTALYWYRQSLGQGPEFLIYFQGTGAADDSGLPNDRFFAVRPEGSVSTLKIQRTERGDSAVYLCASSSTPAGGRGEQFFGPGTRLTVL.

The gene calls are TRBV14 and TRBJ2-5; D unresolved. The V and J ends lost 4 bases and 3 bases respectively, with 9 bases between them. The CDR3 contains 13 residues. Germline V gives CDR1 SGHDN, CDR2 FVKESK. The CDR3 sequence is CASSLWAEETQYF. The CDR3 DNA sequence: TGTGCCAGCAGCCTTTGGGCAGAAGAGACCCAGTACTTC.

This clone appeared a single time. This CDR3 is CASSGNTEAFF. The CDR3 DNA sequence: TGTGCCAGCTCAGGGAACACTGAAGCTTTCTTT. The chain couples TRBV18 to TRBJ1-1; no clear D. The V end was cut by 5 bases, the J end by 1 base, with 2 bases between. CDR3 length equals 11 residues. The germline V gene encodes CDR1 KGHSH and CDR2 LQKENI.

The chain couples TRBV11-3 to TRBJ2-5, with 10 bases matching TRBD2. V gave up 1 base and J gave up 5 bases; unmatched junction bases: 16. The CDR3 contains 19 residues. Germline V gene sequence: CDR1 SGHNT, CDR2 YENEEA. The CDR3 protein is CASSLALAGAKGMGETQYF. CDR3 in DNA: TGTGCCAGCAGCTTAGCGCTAGCGGGAGCGAAGGGTATGGGTGAGACCCAGTACTTC.

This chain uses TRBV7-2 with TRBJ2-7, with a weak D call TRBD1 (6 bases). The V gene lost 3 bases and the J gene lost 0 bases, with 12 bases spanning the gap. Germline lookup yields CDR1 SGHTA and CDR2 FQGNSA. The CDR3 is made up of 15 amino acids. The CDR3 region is CASSFEGVSSYEQYF. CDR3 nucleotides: TGTGCCAGCAGCTTCGAGGGGGTAAGCTCCTACGAGCAGTACTTC.

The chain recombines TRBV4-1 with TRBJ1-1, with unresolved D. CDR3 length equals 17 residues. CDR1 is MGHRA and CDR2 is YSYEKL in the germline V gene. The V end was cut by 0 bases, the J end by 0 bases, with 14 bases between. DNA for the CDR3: TGCGCCAGCAGCCAAGAACTCCCAGTGGGGTTGAACACTGAAGCTTTCTTT. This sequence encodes CASSQELPVGLNTEAFF.

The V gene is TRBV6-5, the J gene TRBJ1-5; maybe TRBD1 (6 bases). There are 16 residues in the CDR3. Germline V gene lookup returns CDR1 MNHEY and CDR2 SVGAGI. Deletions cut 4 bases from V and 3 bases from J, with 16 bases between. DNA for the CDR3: TGTGCCAGCAGTTCGGCAGGGGTCGGTCTCAATCAGCCCCAGCATTTT. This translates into CASSSAGVGLNQPQHF.

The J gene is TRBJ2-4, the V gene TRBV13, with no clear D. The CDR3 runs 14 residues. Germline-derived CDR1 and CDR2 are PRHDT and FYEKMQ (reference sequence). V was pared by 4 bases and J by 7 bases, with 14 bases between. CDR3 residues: CASSSKGFGNIQYF. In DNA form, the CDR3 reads TGTGCCAGCAGCTCCAAGGGTTTCGGGAACATTCAGTACTTC. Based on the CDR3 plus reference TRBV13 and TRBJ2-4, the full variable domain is AAGVIQSPRHLIKEKRETATLKCYPIPRHDTVYWYQQGPGQDPQFLISFYEKMQSDKGSIPDRFSAQQFSDYHSELNMSSLELGDSALYFCASSSKGFGNIQYFGAGTRLSVL.

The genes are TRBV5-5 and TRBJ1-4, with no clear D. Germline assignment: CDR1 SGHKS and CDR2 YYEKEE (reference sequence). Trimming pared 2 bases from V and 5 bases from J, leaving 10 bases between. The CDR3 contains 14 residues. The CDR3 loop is CASSFREQNEKLFF. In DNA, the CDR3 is TGTGCCAGCAGCTTCCGGGAGCAAAATGAAAAACTGTTTTTT.

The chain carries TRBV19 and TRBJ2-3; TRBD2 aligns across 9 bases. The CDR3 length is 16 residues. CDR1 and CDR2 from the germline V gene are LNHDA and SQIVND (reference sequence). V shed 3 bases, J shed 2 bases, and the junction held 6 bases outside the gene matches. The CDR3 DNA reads TGTGCCAGTAGTATGATGAGCGGGGGGCTCACAGATACGCAGTATTTT. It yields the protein CASSMMSGGLTDTQYF.

This CDR3 reads CATGTVRQGSREQYV. The DNA for the CDR3 is TGTGCCACCGGTACCGTGCGACAGGGATCTCGCGAGCAGTACGTC. This chain uses TRBV6-4 with TRBJ2-7; TRBD1 matches 7 bases. The V segment lost 10 bases and the J segment 6 bases; nucleotides outside the gene matches: 18. Germline CDR1 MRHNA, CDR2 SNTAGT. The CDR3 consists of 15 residues.

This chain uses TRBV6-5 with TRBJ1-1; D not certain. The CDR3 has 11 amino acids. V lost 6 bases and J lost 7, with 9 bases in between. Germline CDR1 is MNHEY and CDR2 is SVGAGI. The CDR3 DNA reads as TGTGCCAGCAGCAGACGGGATGAAGCTTTCTTT. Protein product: CASSRRDEAFF.

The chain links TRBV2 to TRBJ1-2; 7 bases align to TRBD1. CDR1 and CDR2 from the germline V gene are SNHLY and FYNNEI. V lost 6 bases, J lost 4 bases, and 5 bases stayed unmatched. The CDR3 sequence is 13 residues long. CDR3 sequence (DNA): TGTGCCAGCAGCCAGGGACAGTTCTATGGCTACACCTTC. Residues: CASSQGQFYGYTF. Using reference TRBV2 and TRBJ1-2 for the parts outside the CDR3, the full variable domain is EPEVTQTPSHQVTQMGQEVILRCVPISNHLYFYWYRQILGQKVEFLVSFYNNEISEKSEIFDDQFSVERPDGSNFTLKIRSTKLEDSAMYFCASSQGQFYGYTFGSGTRLTVV.

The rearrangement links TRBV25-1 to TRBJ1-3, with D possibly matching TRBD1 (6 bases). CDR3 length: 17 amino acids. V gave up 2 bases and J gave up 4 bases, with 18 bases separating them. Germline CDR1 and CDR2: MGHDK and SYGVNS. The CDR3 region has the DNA TGTGCCAGCAGTGAACTCAGACGGGGGCATTCGGGAAACACCATATATTTT. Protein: CASSELRRGHSGNTIYF.

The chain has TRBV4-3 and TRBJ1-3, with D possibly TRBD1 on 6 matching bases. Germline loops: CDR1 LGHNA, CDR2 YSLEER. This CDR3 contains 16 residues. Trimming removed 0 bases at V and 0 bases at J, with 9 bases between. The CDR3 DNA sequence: TGCGCCAGCAGCCAAGATCGGACAGTCTCTGGAAACACCATATATTTT. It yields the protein CASSQDRTVSGNTIYF.

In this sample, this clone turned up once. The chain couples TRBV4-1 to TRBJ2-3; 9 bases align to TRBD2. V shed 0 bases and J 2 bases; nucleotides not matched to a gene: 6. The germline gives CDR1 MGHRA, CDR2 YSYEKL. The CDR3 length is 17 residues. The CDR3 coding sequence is TGCGCCAGCAGCCAAGAGGCGACTAGCGGATACACAGATACGCAGTATTTT. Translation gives CASSQEATSGYTDTQYF.

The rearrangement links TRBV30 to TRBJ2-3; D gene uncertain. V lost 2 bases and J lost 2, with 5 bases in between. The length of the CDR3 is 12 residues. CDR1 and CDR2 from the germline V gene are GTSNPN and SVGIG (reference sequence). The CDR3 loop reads CAWSPFTDTQYF. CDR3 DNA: TGTGCCTGGAGTCCGTTCACAGATACGCAGTATTTT.

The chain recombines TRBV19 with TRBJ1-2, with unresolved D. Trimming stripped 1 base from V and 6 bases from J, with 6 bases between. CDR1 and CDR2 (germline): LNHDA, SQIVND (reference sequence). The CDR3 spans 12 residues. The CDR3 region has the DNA TGTGCCAGTAGTATAGGAGGACATGGCTACACCTTC. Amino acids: CASSIGGHGYTF.

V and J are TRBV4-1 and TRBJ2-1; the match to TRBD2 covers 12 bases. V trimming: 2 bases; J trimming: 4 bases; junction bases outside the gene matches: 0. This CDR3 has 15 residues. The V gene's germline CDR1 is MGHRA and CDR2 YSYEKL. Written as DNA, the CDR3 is TGCGCCAGCAGCCAACTAGCGGGGGGGTACAATGAGCAGTTCTTC. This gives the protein CASSQLAGGYNEQFF.

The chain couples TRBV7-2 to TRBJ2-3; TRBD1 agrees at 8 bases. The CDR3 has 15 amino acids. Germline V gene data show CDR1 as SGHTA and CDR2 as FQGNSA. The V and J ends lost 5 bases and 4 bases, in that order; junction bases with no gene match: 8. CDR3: CASSRQQGGADTQYF. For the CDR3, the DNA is TGTGCCAGCAGCCGTCAACAGGGGGGCGCAGATACGCAGTATTTT.

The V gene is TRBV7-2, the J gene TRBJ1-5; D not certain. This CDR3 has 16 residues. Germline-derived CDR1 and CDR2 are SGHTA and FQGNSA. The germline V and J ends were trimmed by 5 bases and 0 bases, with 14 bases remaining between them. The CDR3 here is CASSPDGPYSNQPQHF. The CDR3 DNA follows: TGTGCCAGCAGCCCGGACGGACCGTATAGCAATCAGCCCCAGCATTTT.

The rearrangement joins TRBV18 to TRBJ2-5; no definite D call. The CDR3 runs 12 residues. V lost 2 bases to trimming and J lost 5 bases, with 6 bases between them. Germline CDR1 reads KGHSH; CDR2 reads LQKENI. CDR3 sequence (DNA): TGTGCCAGCTCACCAGCTTGGGAGACCCAGTACTTC. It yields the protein CASSPAWETQYF.

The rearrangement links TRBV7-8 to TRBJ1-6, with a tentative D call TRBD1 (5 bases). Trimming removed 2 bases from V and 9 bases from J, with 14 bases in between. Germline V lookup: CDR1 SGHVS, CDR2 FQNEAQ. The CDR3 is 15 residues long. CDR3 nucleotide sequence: TGTGCCAGCAGCTTAATCGGTCAGGGAGGTTCACCCCTCCACTTT. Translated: CASSLIGQGGSPLHF.

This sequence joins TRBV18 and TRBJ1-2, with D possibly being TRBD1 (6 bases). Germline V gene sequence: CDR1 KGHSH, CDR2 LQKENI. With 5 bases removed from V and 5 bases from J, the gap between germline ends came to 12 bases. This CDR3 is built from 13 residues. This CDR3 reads CASSGRQDYGYTF. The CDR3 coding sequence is TGTGCCAGCTCAGGGAGACAGGATTATGGCTACACCTTC.

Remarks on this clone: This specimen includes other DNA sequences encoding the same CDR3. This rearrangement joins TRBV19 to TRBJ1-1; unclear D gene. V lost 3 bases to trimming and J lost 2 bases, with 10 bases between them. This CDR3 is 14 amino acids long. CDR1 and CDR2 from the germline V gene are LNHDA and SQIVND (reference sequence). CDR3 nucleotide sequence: TGTGCCAGTAGTATTCTTGACCTCAACACTGAAGCTTTCTTT. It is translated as CASSILDLNTEAFF.